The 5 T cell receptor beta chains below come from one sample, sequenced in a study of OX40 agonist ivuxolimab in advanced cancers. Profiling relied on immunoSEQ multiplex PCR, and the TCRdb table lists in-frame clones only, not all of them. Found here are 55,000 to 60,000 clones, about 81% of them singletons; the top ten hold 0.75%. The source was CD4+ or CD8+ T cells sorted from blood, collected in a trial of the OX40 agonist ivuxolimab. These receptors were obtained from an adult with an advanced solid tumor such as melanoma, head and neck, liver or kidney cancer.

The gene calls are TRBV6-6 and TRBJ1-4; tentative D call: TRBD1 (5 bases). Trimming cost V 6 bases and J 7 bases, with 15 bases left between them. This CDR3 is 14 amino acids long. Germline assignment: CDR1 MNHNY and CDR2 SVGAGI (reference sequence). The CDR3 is CASSTGTSVEKLFF. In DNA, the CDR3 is TGTGCCAGCAGCACAGGAACTTCCGTTGAAAAACTGTTTTTT.

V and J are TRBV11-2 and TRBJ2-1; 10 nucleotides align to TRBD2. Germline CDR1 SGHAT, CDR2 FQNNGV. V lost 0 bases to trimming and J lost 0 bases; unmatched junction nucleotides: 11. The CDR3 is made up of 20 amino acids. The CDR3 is CASSLESLAGARSSYNEQFF. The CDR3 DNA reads TGTGCCAGCAGCTTAGAAAGCCTAGCGGGGGCCAGGAGCTCCTACAATGAGCAGTTCTTC.

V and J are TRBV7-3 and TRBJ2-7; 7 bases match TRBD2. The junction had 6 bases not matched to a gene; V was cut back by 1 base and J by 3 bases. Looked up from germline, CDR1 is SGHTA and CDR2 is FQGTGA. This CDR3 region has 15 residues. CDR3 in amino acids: CASSLSPSGNYEQYF. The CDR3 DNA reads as TGTGCCAGCAGCTTAAGTCCTAGCGGAAACTACGAGCAGTACTTC.

In nucleotides, the CDR3 is TGTGCCAGCAGCTCTCCCGGTGGGCGAACAGATACGCAGTATTTT. It is translated as CASSSPGGRTDTQYF. The rearrangement uses TRBV7-3 and TRBJ2-3; D gene uncertain. This CDR3 region has 15 residues. Trimming removed 4 bases from V and 3 bases from J, with 14 bases in between. Per germline, CDR1 SGHTA and CDR2 FQGTGA.

The CDR3 sequence: CASRIQGRNTEAFF. In DNA, the CDR3 is TGTGCCAGCAGGATACAGGGGCGGAACACTGAAGCTTTCTTT. This chain uses TRBV6-1 with TRBJ1-1; 7 positions match TRBD1. Germline assignment: CDR1 MNHNS and CDR2 SASEGT. J gave up 1 base and V 6 bases, and 5 bases lay outside the gene matches. The CDR3 has 14 amino acids.